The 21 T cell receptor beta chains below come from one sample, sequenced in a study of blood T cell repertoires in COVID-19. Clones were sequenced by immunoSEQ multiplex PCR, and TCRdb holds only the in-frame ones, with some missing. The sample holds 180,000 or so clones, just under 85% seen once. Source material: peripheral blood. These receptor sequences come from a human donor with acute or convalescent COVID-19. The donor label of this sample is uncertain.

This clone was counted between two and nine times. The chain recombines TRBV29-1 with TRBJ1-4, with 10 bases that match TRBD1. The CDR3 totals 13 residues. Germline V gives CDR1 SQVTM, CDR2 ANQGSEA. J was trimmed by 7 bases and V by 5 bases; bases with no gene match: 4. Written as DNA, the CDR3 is TGCAGCGTTCCGGGACAGGGGCCTGAAAAACTGTTTTTT. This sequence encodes CSVPGQGPEKLFF.

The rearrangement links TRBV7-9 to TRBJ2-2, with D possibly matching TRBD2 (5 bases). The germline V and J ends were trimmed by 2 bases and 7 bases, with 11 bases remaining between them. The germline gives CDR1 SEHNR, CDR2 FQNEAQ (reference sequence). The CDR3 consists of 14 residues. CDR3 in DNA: TGTGCCAGCAGCTTAAGAGGGATCGGCGGGGAGCTGTTTTTT. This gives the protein CASSLRGIGGELFF.

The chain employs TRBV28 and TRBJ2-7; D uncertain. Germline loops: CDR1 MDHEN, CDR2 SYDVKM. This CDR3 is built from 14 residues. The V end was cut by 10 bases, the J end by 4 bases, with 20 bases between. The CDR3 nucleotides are TGTGCCACAGTTCTCCCCCCCCGAGGATACGAGCAGTACTTC. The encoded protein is CATVLPPRGYEQYF. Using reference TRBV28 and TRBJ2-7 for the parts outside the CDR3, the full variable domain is DVKVTQSSRYLVKRTGEKVFLECVQDMDHENMFWYRQDPGLGLRLIYFSYDVKMKEKGDIPEGYSVSREKKERFSLILESASTNQTSMYLCATVLPPRGYEQYFGPGTRLTVT.

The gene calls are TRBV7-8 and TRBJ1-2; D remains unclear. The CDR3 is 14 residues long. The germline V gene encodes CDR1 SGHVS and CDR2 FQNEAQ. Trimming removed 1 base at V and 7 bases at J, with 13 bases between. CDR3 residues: CASSLEEGVRGYTF. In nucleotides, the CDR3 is TGTGCCAGCAGCTTAGAAGAGGGTGTACGTGGCTACACCTTC.

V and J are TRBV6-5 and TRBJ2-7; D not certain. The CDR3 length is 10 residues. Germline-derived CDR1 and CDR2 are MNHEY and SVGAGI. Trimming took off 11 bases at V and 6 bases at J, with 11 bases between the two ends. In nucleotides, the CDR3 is TGTGCCGAGCCTGATGGCGAGCAGTACTTC. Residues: CAEPDGEQYF.

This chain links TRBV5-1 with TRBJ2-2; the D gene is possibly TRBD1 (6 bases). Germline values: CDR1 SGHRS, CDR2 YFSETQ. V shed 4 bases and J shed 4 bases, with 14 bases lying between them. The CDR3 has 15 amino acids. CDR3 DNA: TGCGCCAGCAGCCCCCGACGACAGGCCACCGGGGAGCTGTTTTTT. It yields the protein CASSPRRQATGELFF.

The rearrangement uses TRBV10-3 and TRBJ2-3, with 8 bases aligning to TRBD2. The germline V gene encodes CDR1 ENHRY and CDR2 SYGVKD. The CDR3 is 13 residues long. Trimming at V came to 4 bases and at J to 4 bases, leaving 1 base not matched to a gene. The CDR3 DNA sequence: TGTGCCATCAGTGGTAGCGGGGCAGATACGCAGTATTTT. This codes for CAISGSGADTQYF.

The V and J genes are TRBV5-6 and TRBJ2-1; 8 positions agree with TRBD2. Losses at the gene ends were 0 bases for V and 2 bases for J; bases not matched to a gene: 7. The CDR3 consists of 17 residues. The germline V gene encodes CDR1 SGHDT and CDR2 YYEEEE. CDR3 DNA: TGTGCCAGCAGCTTGGTTGACGGGAGGGGAACCTACAATGAGCAGTTCTTC. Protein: CASSLVDGRGTYNEQFF.

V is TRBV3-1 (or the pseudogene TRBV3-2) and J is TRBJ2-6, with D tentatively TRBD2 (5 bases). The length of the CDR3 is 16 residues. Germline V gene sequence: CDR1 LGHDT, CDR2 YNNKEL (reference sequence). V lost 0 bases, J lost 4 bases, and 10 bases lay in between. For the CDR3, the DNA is TGTGCCAGCAGCCAAGATAGGACTTCCGGGGCCAACGTCCTGACTTTC. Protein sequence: CASSQDRTSGANVLTF.

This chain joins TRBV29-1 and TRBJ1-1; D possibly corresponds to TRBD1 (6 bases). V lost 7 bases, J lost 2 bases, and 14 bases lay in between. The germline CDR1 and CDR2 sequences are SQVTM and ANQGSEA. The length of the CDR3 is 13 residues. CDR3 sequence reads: CSARDTSNTEAFF. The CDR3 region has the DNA TGCAGCGCGAGGGACACAAGTAACACTGAAGCTTTCTTT.

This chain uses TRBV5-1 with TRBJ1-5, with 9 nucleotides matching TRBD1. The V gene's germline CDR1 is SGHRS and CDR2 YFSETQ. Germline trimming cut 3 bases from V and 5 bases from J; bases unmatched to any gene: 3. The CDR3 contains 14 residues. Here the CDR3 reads CASSSTGGDQPQHF. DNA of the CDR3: TGCGCCAGCAGCTCGACAGGGGGTGATCAGCCCCAGCATTTT.

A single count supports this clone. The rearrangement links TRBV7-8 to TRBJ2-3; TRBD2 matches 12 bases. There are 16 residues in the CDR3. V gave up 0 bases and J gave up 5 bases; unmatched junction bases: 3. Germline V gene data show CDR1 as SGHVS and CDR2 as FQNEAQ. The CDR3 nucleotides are TGTGCCAGCAGCTTAGCGGCTAGCGGGAGGGTAGATACGCAGTATTTT. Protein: CASSLAASGRVDTQYF.

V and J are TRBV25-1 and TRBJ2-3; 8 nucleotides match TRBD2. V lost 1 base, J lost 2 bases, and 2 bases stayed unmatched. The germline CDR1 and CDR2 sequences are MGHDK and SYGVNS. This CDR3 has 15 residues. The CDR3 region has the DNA TGTGCCAGCAGTGAATTTAGCGGGACCACAGATACGCAGTATTTT. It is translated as CASSEFSGTTDTQYF.

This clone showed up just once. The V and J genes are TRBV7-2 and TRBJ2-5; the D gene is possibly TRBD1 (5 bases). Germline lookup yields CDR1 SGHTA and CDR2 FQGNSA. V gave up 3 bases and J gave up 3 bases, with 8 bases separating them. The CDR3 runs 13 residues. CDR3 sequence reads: CASSLKDKETQYF. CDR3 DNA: TGTGCCAGCAGCTTGAAGGACAAAGAGACCCAGTACTTC.

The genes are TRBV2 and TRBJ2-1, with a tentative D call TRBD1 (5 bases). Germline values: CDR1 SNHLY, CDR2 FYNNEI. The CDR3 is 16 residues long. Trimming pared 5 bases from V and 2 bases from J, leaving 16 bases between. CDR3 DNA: TGTGCCAGCAGTAGAGAAACAGGATTTCCCTACAATGAGCAGTTCTTC. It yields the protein CASSRETGFPYNEQFF.

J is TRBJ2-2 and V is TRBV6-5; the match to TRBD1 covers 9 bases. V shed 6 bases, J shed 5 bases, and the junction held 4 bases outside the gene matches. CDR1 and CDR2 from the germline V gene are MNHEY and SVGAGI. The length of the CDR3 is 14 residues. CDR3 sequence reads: CASRRDRETGELFF. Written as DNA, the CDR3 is TGTGCCAGCAGACGGGACAGGGAGACCGGGGAGCTGTTTTTT.

The chain's CDR3 is CASVSGGSVIYEQYF. The CDR3 DNA reads TGTGCCAGCGTGTCAGGCGGGAGTGTAATCTACGAGCAGTACTTC. The V gene is TRBV7-9, the J gene TRBJ2-7, with 7 bases matching TRBD2. Looked up from germline, CDR1 is SEHNR and CDR2 is FQNEAQ (reference sequence). The CDR3 has 15 residues. With 8 bases clipped from V and 3 bases from J, the junction kept 13 bases outside the gene matches.

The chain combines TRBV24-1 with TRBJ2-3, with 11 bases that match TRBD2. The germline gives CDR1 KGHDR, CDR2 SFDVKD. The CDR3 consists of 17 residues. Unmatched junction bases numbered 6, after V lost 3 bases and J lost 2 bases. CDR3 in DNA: TGTGCCACCAGTGATACTAGCGGGGGCGAGGTCACAGATACGCAGTATTTT. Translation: CATSDTSGGEVTDTQYF.

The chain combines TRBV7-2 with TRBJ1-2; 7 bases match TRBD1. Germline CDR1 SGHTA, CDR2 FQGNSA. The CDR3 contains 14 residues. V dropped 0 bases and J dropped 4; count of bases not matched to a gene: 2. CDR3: CASSLATGPYGYTF. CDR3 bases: TGTGCCAGCAGCTTAGCGACAGGGCCCTATGGCTACACCTTC.

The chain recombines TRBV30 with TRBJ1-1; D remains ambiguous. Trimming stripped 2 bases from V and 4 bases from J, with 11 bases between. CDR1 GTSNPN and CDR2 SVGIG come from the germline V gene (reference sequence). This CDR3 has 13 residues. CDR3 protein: CAWSMKGGTEAFF. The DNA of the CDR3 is TGTGCCTGGAGTATGAAGGGAGGCACTGAAGCTTTCTTT.

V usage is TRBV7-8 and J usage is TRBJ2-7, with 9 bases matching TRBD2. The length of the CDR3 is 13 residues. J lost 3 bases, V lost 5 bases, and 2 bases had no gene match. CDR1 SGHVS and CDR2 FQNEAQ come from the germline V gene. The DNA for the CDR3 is TGTGCCAGCAGCAGGACTAGCGACTACGAGCAGTACTTC. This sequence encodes CASSRTSDYEQYF.